This TCR beta chain is from a study of T cell responses to AZD1222 COVID-19 vaccine. J lost 3 bases, V lost 3 bases, and 8 bases had no gene match. This CDR3 is built from 16 residues. The V gene's germline CDR1 is LGHDT and CDR2 YNNKEL (reference sequence). TCRdb's copy holds only in-frame clones and misses some; the assay was immunoSEQ multiplex PCR. The sample includes 250,000 to 300,000 clones, 85% to 95% of them seen just once. The chain uses TRBV3-1 (or the pseudogene TRBV3-2) and TRBJ1-3; 7 bases map to TRBD1. The TCR sequence derives from an adult who received the AZD1222 COVID-19 vaccine. The sample consisted of peripheral blood, taken 28 days after the second AZD1222 dose. CDR3 in amino acids: CASSHIGQDIGNTIYF. The CDR3, as DNA: TGTGCCAGCAGCCACATCGGACAGGATATTGGAAACACCATATATTTT.